Listed here are 19 T cell receptor gamma chains from one sample, sequenced in a study of γδ T cells in repeated Plasmodium falciparum infection (dated by TCRdb to the early 2020s). The method behind the library was multiplex PCR. Reads for this sample came from an Illumina MiSeq. TCRdb reprocessed the public data with the CATT caller; entries with the same nucleotide sequence were combined afterwards. For this sample the table gives 25,000 to 30,000 gamma-chain clones, of which around 3% were detected only once. 30% to 35% of the sample rests with the top ten. For bulk TCR repertoire analysis, Vgamma9/Vdelta2+ and Vdelta2-negative gammadelta T cell populations were flow-sorted out of peripheral blood mononuclear cells. Sequenced: gamma-delta T cells from blood. The source of these receptors is a pool of human donors (malaria-infected and uninfected, not separated).

At least ten counts were recorded for this clone. The protein TCRdb gives is from a much larger clone and does not agree with this DNA's translation at residue 12, likely a read error; the protein shown here comes from the DNA. V usage is TRGV9 and J usage is TRGJP. The J gene, missing from TCRdb, was assigned here through DNA to germline matching. The CDR3 sequence is 16 residues long. Germline values: CDR1 GITISATS, CDR2 ISYDGTV (reference sequence). The CDR3 DNA reads TGTGCCTTGTGGGAGGTGCGGGTGATGGGCAAAGAAATCAAGGTATTT. This gives the protein CALWEVRVMGKEIKVF.

In its sample, this clone was seen a few times. This likely traces to a read error, being one base from a far larger clone. The identical CDR3 is also encoded by other nucleotide sequences in the sample. The chain couples TRGV3 to TRGJP. Since TCRdb gives no J gene, matching the DNA to germline was used here to assign it. Germline V lookup: CDR1 VTNTFY, CDR2 YDVSTARD (reference sequence). This CDR3 comprises 18 residues. The chain's CDR3 is CATWDRLLGELGKKIKVF. CDR3 DNA sequence: TGTGCTACCTGGGACAGGCTGTTGGGAGAGTTGGGCAAAAAAATCAAGGTATTT.

This clone was counted many times. The amino acid sequence in TCRdb belongs to a much larger clone and departs from this DNA's translation at residue 11, likely a sequencing read error; the sequence shown is translated from the DNA. The chain is built from TRGV9 and TRGJP2. TCRdb carries no J gene annotation; the J gene was assigned here by matching the DNA with germline. Germline V gene sequence: CDR1 GITISATS, CDR2 ISYDGTV (reference sequence). This CDR3 is 14 amino acids long. The CDR3 DNA reads as TGTGCCTTGTGGACTTATAGTAGTGATTGGGTCAAGACGTTT. Its translation is CALWTYSSDWVKTF.

In this sample, this clone turned up many times. This likely came from a read error, as a far larger clone is one base away. In the same sample, other DNA sequences code for this CDR3. The CDR3: CATWDAYVKGFQLF. CDR3 coding DNA: TGTGCCACCTGGGACGCATACGTTAAGGGCTTTCAGCTCTTT. V usage is TRGV2 and J usage is TRGJ1 or TRGJ2. CDR3 length: 14 amino acids. Germline assignment: CDR1 EGSNGY and CDR2 YDSYNSKV. V lost 2 bases to trimming and J lost 16 bases; unmatched junction nucleotides: 20.

On this clone itself: A far larger clone is off by one base, so a read error is likely. The V gene corresponds to TRGV2; no J gene was called. Germline values: CDR1 EGSNGY, CDR2 YDSYNSKV. This CDR3 comprises 14 residues. CDR3 nucleotide sequence: TGTGCCACCTGGGACGGTCCTAATTATTATAAGAAGCTCTTT. This codes for CATWDGPNYYKKLF.

In nucleotides, the CDR3 is TGTGCCACCCCCGAGTTGGCGAATTATTATAAGAAACTCTTT. Translating gives CATPELANYYKKLF. The genes are TRGV8 and TRGJ1 or TRGJ2. The J gene comes from matching the DNA to germline here; TCRdb lacks it. Germline lookup yields CDR1 VENAVY and CDR2 YDSYNSRV. The V and J ends lost 9 bases and 0 bases, in that order; junction bases with no gene match: 11. The CDR3 is made up of 14 amino acids.

This clone has more than one count but fewer than ten. One base separates it from a far larger clone, so it is likely a read error. Different DNA sequences within this sample yield the same CDR3. This chain links TRGV9 with TRGJP. The J gene is not listed in TCRdb, so it was assigned here from a DNA match to germline. Germline CDR1 reads GITISATS; CDR2 reads ISYDGTV (reference sequence). CDR3 length: 17 amino acids. The chain's CDR3 is CALWEFLKELGKKIKVF. The CDR3 bases are TGTGCTTTGTGGGAATTCTTGAAAGAGTTGGGCAAAAAAATCAAGGTATTT.

This clone appeared a few times. It is likely a read error: a sequence one base away is far more abundant. The J segment was not called; the V segment is TRGV2. There are 11 residues in the CDR3. Germline V gene lookup returns CDR1 EGSNGY and CDR2 YDSYNSKV. CDR3 bases: TGTGCCACCTGGGACGGGGGGAGGAAGCTCTTT. Protein sequence: CATWDGGRKLF.

This clone was observed a few times. A far more abundant clone sits one base away, making this likely a read error. The sample contains more than one DNA sequence encoding this CDR3. This sequence joins TRGV8 and TRGJ1 or TRGJ2. TCRdb gives no J gene; it was assigned here by matching the DNA to germline. The germline V gene has CDR1 VENAVY and CDR2 YDSYNSRV. CDR3 length: 11 residues. V shed 7 bases and J 7 bases; nucleotides not matched to a gene: 7. In DNA, the CDR3 is TGTGCCACCTGCTGGGGCTATAAGAAACTCTTT. It translates to CATCWGYKKLF.

The table lists this clone with many counts. The TCRdb protein, from a much larger clone, departs from this DNA's translation at residue 8, likely by read error; the protein shown derives from the DNA. The V call is TRGV9, the J call TRGJP1. This CDR3 contains 15 residues. Losses at the gene ends were 3 bases for V and 4 bases for J; bases not matched to a gene: 8. The germline V gene encodes CDR1 GITISATS and CDR2 ISYDGTV (reference sequence). The CDR3 region has the DNA TGTGCCTTGTGGGAGTTATATATCACTGGTTGGTTCAAGATATTT. This translates into CALWELYITGWFKIF.

About this clone: The TCRdb record carries a much larger clone's protein, which differs from this DNA's translation at residue 6; a read error is the likely cause, and the protein listed here is the DNA translation. The chain links TRGV9 to TRGJ1 or TRGJ2. The J gene comes from matching the DNA to germline here; TCRdb lacks it. Looked up from germline, CDR1 is GITISATS and CDR2 is ISYDGTV (reference sequence). Germline trimming cut 6 bases from V and 11 bases from J; bases unmatched to any gene: 19. This CDR3 contains 14 residues. The CDR3 loop is CALWTLLGGCEKLF. CDR3 in DNA: TGTGCCTTGTGGACCCTCTTAGGGGGATGTGAGAAACTCTTT.

This clone turned up a few times. This probably arose from a read error, given a far larger clone one base away. Other nucleotide sequences in the sample specify the same CDR3. The CDR3: CALWEVMRNKKLF. In DNA form, the CDR3 reads TGTGCCCTGTGGGAGGTGATGAGGAATAAGAAACTCTTT. This sequence joins TRGV9 and TRGJ1 or TRGJ2. The J gene comes from matching the DNA to germline here; TCRdb lacks it. Germline V gene sequence: CDR1 GITISATS, CDR2 ISYDGTV (reference sequence). The CDR3 runs 13 residues.

This clone was observed at least ten times. This probably arose from a read error, given a far larger clone one base away. The V call is TRGV2, the J call TRGJ1 or TRGJ2. This CDR3 comprises 14 residues. The V gene's germline CDR1 is EGSNGY and CDR2 YDSYNSKV. CDR3 sequence reads: CAAWDGLVDYKKLF. In nucleotides, the CDR3 is TGTGCCGCCTGGGACGGGCTCGTCGATTATAAGAAACTCTTT.

This clone was counted ten times or more. The rearrangement links TRGV3 to TRGJ1 or TRGJ2. V gave up 0 bases and J gave up 5 bases; unmatched junction bases: 7. The CDR3 has 14 amino acids. In germline, CDR1 is VTNTFY, CDR2 YDVSTARD (reference sequence). The CDR3 sequence: CATWDRRPDYKKLF. DNA of the CDR3: TGTGCCACCTGGGACAGGCGACCCGATTATAAGAAACTCTTT.

This clone was counted many times. The protein held in TCRdb is that of a much larger clone and does not match this DNA's translation at residue 10, likely because of a read error; the protein shown is translated from the DNA. This rearrangement joins TRGV9 to TRGJP. There are 18 residues in the CDR3. V shed 0 bases and J 8 bases; nucleotides not matched to a gene: 10. CDR1 GITISATS and CDR2 ISYDGTV come from the germline V gene (reference sequence). The CDR3 here is CALWEVTQSKLGKKIKVF. CDR3 sequence (DNA): TGTGCCTTGTGGGAGGTGACCCAATCGAAGTTGGGCAAAAAAATCAAGGTATTT.

This clone was recorded at least ten times. This DNA's translation differs at residue 5 from TCRdb's protein, which comes from a much larger clone; a read error is likely, and the protein shown is translated from the DNA. The chain recombines TRGV9 with TRGJP. Germline V gives CDR1 GITISATS, CDR2 ISYDGTV (reference sequence). This CDR3 has 15 amino acids. V lost 5 bases and J lost 7; bases outside the gene matches: 5. The CDR3: CALWVVELGKKIKVF. The CDR3 bases are TGTGCCTTGTGGGTGGTTGAGTTGGGCAAAAAAATCAAGGTATTT.

This clone was picked up many times. The protein in TCRdb stems from a much larger clone and differs at residue 6 from this DNA's translation, likely a read error; here the protein is translated from the DNA. Other DNA sequences in this sample translate to the same CDR3. J is TRGJP and V is TRGV9. CDR1 is GITISATS and CDR2 is ISYDGTV in the germline V gene (reference sequence). J was trimmed by 2 bases and V by 6 bases; bases with no gene match: 4. The CDR3 runs to 16 residues. CDR3 bases: TGTGCCTTGTGGAGAAGGCAAGAGTTGGGCAAAAAAATCAAGGTATTT. Protein sequence: CALWRRQELGKKIKVF.

This clone has at least ten counts. This DNA translates differently at residue 12 from the TCRdb protein, which is that of a much larger clone; a read error is likely, and the protein shown is the DNA's own translation. The rearrangement joins TRGV9 to TRGJP. CDR3 length equals 15 residues. Germline CDR1 GITISATS, CDR2 ISYDGTV (reference sequence). CDR3 bases: TGTGCCTTGTGGGACCAAGAGTTGGGCAAAAAAAGCAAGGTATTT. This translates into CALWDQELGKKSKVF.

This clone has only a few counts. A read error is the likely source, as a far larger clone sits one nucleotide away. Other DNA sequences within the sample encode an identical CDR3. The V and J genes are TRGV2 and TRGJ1 or TRGJ2. The CDR3 is 14 amino acids. The germline gives CDR1 EGSNGY, CDR2 YDSYNSKV. The CDR3, as DNA: TGTGCCACCTGGGACGGTCGACCCTATTATAAGAAACTTTTT. It translates to CATWDGRPYYKKLF.